Following are 11 T cell receptor beta chains from one sample sequenced in a study of T cells in Graves' hyperthyroidism and ophthalmopathy. Amplification of TCR beta CDR3 regions was performed using RNA transcripts as template. A first-round RT-PCR of the TCR CDR3 used the HTBI primer set. TCRdb re-called the multiplex PCR reads with MiXCR, one entry per CDR3 protein. The data show a few hundred thousand distinct CDR3 sequences, approximately 14% seen once. Material: blood. These receptor sequences come from a woman in her twenties or thirties with Graves' hyperthyroidism.

This clonotype was found many times. This chain links TRBV7-2 with TRBJ2-2, with 9 bases lining up with TRBD1. The CDR3 covers 15 residues. Germline values: CDR1 SGHTA, CDR2 FQGNSA. The V and J ends lost 6 bases and 3 bases, in that order; junction bases with no gene match: 5. CDR3 amino acids: CASSRTGADTGELFF. The CDR3 nucleotides read TGTGCCAGCAGTAGGACAGGGGCCGACACCGGGGAGCTGTTTTTT.

This clonotype was observed many times. In nucleotides, the CDR3 is TGTGCCAGCGACAGGAGGAACGGATATGGCTACACCTTC. Translation: CASDRRNGYGYTF. The J gene is TRBJ1-2, the V gene TRBV28; TRBD1 is a possible D gene (6 bases). There are 13 residues in the CDR3. With 8 bases removed from V and 5 bases from J, the gap between germline ends came to 15 bases. From germline, CDR1 is MDHEN and CDR2 SYDVKM.

This clonotype was seen at least ten times. The chain couples TRBV30 to TRBJ1-2; weak D call: TRBD1 (6 bases). V gave up 0 bases and J gave up 6 bases, with 8 bases separating them. Germline V gives CDR1 GTSNPN, CDR2 SVGIG (reference sequence). CDR3 length: 12 amino acids. The CDR3 coding sequence is TGTGCCTGGAGTGTAGGGGGGGATGGCTACACCTTC. Translated, it gives CAWSVGGDGYTF.

This clonotype was counted at least ten times. This sequence joins TRBV12-5 and TRBJ2-1; 9 bases line up with TRBD1. V lost 4 bases, J lost 10 bases, and 5 bases stayed unmatched. The CDR3 is 13 amino acids. Germline-derived CDR1 and CDR2 are LGHNT and FRNRAP. The chain's CDR3 is CASGSQQGAEQFF. CDR3 coding DNA: TGTGCTAGTGGTTCCCAACAGGGGGCCGAGCAGTTCTTC.

The chain joins TRBV6-2 or TRBV6-3 to TRBJ1-5, with D possibly TRBD1 on 6 matching bases. The CDR3 is 12 amino acids. CDR1 is MNHEY, CDR2 SVGEGT, per germline. V was clipped by 6 bases and J by 5 bases, with 8 bases between them. In DNA form, the CDR3 reads TGTGCCAGCAGCCACAGGGATCAGCCCCAGCATTTT. Residues: CASSHRDQPQHF.

This clonotype occurred many times. The chain couples TRBV11-2 to TRBJ2-7, with D perhaps TRBD2 (6 bases). The CDR3 loop spans 15 amino acids. V was pared by 5 bases and J by 2 bases, with 16 bases between. Germline loops: CDR1 SGHAT, CDR2 FQNNGV. The chain's CDR3 is CASSPFGSGTYEQYF. The CDR3 nucleotides are TGTGCCAGCAGCCCCTTTGGTAGCGGAACCTACGAGCAGTACTTC.

CDR3 loop: CSASTGEFGNTIYF. The DNA for the CDR3 is TGCAGTGCTAGTACTGGGGAATTTGGAAACACCATATATTTT. The V call is TRBV20-1, the J call TRBJ1-3; no definite D call. This CDR3 has 14 residues. V was pared by 3 bases and J by 3 bases, with 12 bases between. Germline values: CDR1 DFQATT, CDR2 SNEGSKA (reference sequence).

This chain uses TRBV6-1 with TRBJ2-1, with a possible D match to TRBD2 (6 bases). CDR3 size: 15 residues. CDR1 and CDR2 (germline): MNHNS, SASEGT. Trimming cost V 0 bases and J 12 bases, with 18 bases left between them. In DNA, the CDR3 is TGTGCCAGCAGTGAAGCGCTTCGAGCGGGCGCCCCGCAGTTCTTC. This sequence encodes CASSEALRAGAPQFF.

This clonotype was observed at least ten times. The J gene is TRBJ2-3, the V gene TRBV12-3 or TRBV12-4, with D perhaps TRBD1 (5 bases). The V end lost 5 bases, the J end lost 10 bases, and 13 bases lay between the germline ends. There are 12 residues in the CDR3. The CDR3 DNA sequence: TGTGCCAGCAGTACGCAGGGTAGTGCGCAGTATTTT. Encoded protein: CASSTQGSAQYF.

This sequence joins TRBV7-3 and TRBJ2-6, with a possible D match to TRBD1 (5 bases). The length of the CDR3 is 17 residues. V lost 3 bases to trimming and J lost 3 bases, with 15 bases between them. Per the germline V gene, CDR1 is SGHTA and CDR2 is FQGTGA. The CDR3 DNA sequence: TGTGCCAGCAGCTTCACAGGTTCCCTTATTGGGGCCAACGTCCTGACTTTC. The encoded protein is CASSFTGSLIGANVLTF.

This clonotype has ten or more counts. The rearrangement uses TRBV30 and TRBJ2-1; TRBD2 aligns across 10 bases. Germline V lookup: CDR1 GTSNPN, CDR2 SVGIG (reference sequence). This CDR3 has 12 amino acids. The CDR3 region is CAARAGGNEQFF. The CDR3, as DNA: TGTGCGGCGAGAGCGGGAGGGAATGAGCAGTTCTTC. The entire variable domain, with the rest obtained from reference TRBV30 and TRBJ2-1, is as follows: SQTIHQWPATLVQPVGSPLSLECTVEGTSNPNLYWYRQAAGRGLQLLFYSVGIGQISSEVPQNLSASRPQDRQFILSSKKLLLSDSGFYLCAARAGGNEQFFGPGTRLTVL.